Reported below is one T cell receptor beta chain. The antigen it binds to is not known. No much larger clone is present one base from it, and per-base qualities are unavailable. Donors were healthy HIV-negative adults with no recently reported acute infections or vaccinations. Only Caucasian adults living in Nashville, Tennessee, USA were represented among the donors. Magnetic negative selection was used to enrich CD4+ T cells, after which naive cells were positively selected on CD45RA and the negative fraction became the memory subset. After blood collection by leukapheresis, PBMCs were isolated using Ficoll-Histopaque density gradient centrifugation and then cryopreserved in the vapor phase of liquid nitrogen. Analytical flow cytometry was used to check the purity and quantity of every magnetically sorted T cell population. Genomic DNA was isolated from each sorted fraction and quantified by UV absorbance on a Nanodrop 2000c.

These data come from a study of shared clonotypes between healthy human individuals (TCRdb year 2020). Background on the whole study: Three men and two women, aged 18 to 49 years, made up the cohort. Per donor, three plates each were used for CD4 naive and CD4 memory, two for CD8 naive, and one for CD8 memory. The study deeply sequenced blood TCR repertoires of five healthy adults to estimate repertoire size and the extent of clonotype sharing between individuals. To increase sequencing depth and limit assay-specific biases, different laboratories used diverse techniques to prepare libraries and sequence TCR repertoires. Leukapheresis yielded between about 0.85 and 9.5 billion PBMCs per donor. The paper's findings and limits, for the study overall: Even with the large sequencing depth, rarefaction of the sorted-subset datasets indicated that sequencing was incomplete. Sharing across a handful of donors was observed for about 5% of naive CD4, 3.5% of naive CD8, about 2.3% of memory CD4, and 0.4% of memory CD8 clonotypes. Clonotypes shared by all four sorted-subset donors showed higher generation probabilities than non-shared clonotypes. Larger estimated clonotype richness was generally found for naive subsets than for memory subsets. Based on pairwise subsampling, the degree of clonotype sharing among donors was expected to be affected by sequencing depth. The small number of donors limited the genetic and exposure-history diversity represented. Sampling was restricted to blood, and TCR repertoires in tissues likely differ from the TCR repertoires found in blood.

The germline V gene supplies CDR1 SGHAT and CDR2 FQNNGV. The CDR3 holds 13 amino acids from the cysteine to the phenylalanine. Left in the record is the CDR3 DNA by itself, 39 bases read in frame from the first base. Here V drops 5 bases and J drops 6 bases, and the junction holds 3 bases not matched to any gene. Using the deep immunoSEQ assay, TCR CDR3 regions were amplified from genomic DNA by multiplex PCR. Extracted genomic DNA from each cell subset was spread evenly across all wells of several immunoSEQ 96-well plates, with each plate serving as a replicate. Each replicate PCR for sorted subsets received roughly 0.2 ug genomic DNA, equal to 28,000 or so T cell genomes. Purified libraries were quantified with a Qubit 3.0 fluorometer, sized on a Bioanalyzer 2100, and re-quantified with the KAPA Library Quantification kit. Every immunoSEQ 96-well plate was sequenced on a separate single-read 150-cycle Illumina NextSeq 550 flow cell. In the authors' own workflow: The immunoSEQ output contained only junctional sequences without quality scores, so filtering could not match that applied to full-length reads. Sequences were annotated with PyIR, a Python wrapper for IgBLAST v1.9, using IMGT germline references to assign V/J genes and CDR3. Reads with weak V/J assignments (E-value above 1e-6), missing CDR3, stop codons, out-of-frame junctions, or ambiguous translated residues were removed. V3J clonotypes were defined by identical inferred V gene, J gene, and CDR3 amino acid sequence. To compute the percentage overlap between repertoires, the number of shared unique clonotypes was divided by the size of the smaller repertoire. RTK rarefaction, the Chao1 estimator, and Recon v2.1 estimates of unobserved clonotypes were used to assess repertoire richness. OLGA was used to compute generation probabilities for all TCRbeta clonotypes that the gDNA method yielded from several donors. Drawn from immuneACCESS, this table holds only the in-frame rearrangements with V and J called that TCRdb kept. Clones are partly lost; checked studies trace under half to an unresolved V gene and leave the rest unexplained. That table supplies the V and J calls and clone size; D and trimming were determined from the DNA. The sample table lists approximately 980,000 clones, approximately 76% of them with a count of one. The ten largest clones add up to 1.5% of the sample.

The chain uses TRBV11-2 and TRBJ2-1, with 8 middle bases fitting TRBD1. This sequence was found in a man between 18 and 29 years old in good health. Sequencing was performed on memory CD4+ T cells sorted from blood. In light of the paper, this sample's cell subset or site label describes: CD45RA-negative fraction. The CDR3 protein is CASSGDRGNEQFF. The nucleotides read TGTGCCAGCAGCGGAGACAGGGGCAATGAGCAGTTCTTC.